The 18 T cell receptor beta chains below all came from one sample that was sequenced in a study of cytomegalovirus exposure and HLA in healthy donors. PCR used 60 Vbeta primers and 13 Jbeta primers. Assay used: immunoSEQ multiplex PCR; TCRdb lists only in-frame clones, some missing. The sample shows approximately 130,000 clones, roughly three quarters of them seen only once. The sample taken for sequencing was PBMCs. Every receptor here comes from a male donor in good health and CMV-seronegative.

This clone was observed a few times. V gene TRBV6-5 combines with J gene TRBJ1-1, with TRBD1 as a possible D gene (6 bases). The germline V and J ends were trimmed by 0 bases and 7 bases, with 15 bases remaining between them. CDR1 and CDR2 (germline): MNHEY, SVGAGI. The CDR3 extends over 15 amino acids. CDR3 sequence (DNA): TGTGCCAGCAGTTACTCGAGGCCCCCAGGGGTTGAAGCTTTCTTT. The encoded protein is CASSYSRPPGVEAFF.

This clone was seen more than once but under ten times. This chain links TRBV6-5 with TRBJ1-6; 9 bases are shared with TRBD1. Germline V gene lookup returns CDR1 MNHEY and CDR2 SVGAGI. Germline trimming cut 10 bases from V and 10 bases from J; bases unmatched to any gene: 8. This CDR3 comprises 13 residues. The CDR3 nucleotides read TGTGCCACTAACAGGGGGCAGGAGTCACCCCTCCACTTT. Translation: CATNRGQESPLHF.

The chain joins TRBV4-3 to TRBJ2-7; TRBD1 matches 7 bases. CDR1 is LGHNA, CDR2 YSLEER, per germline. The CDR3 is 16 residues long. J gave up 1 base and V 0 bases, and 6 bases lay outside the gene matches. CDR3 in amino acids: CASSQDWTGSSYEQYF. CDR3 DNA: TGCGCCAGCAGCCAAGACTGGACAGGTTCTTCCTACGAGCAGTACTTC.

This clone was found a few times. The rearrangement uses TRBV14 and TRBJ1-2; D unclear. Per the germline V gene, CDR1 is SGHDN and CDR2 is FVKESK. Trimming stripped 0 bases from V and 6 bases from J, with 8 bases between. This CDR3 contains 13 residues. The CDR3: CASSQDAGNGYTF. The CDR3 region has the DNA TGTGCCAGCAGCCAAGATGCCGGGAATGGCTACACCTTC.

The rearrangement uses TRBV4-1 and TRBJ2-7, with 9 nucleotides matching TRBD1. The trim removed 0 bases at V and 3 bases at J, leaving 6 bases unmatched. CDR3 length: 16 residues. In germline, CDR1 is MGHRA, CDR2 YSYEKL. The CDR3 reads CASSQEGTGSIYEQYF. In nucleotides, the CDR3 is TGCGCCAGCAGCCAAGAGGGGACAGGGTCTATCTACGAGCAGTACTTC.

In DNA form, the CDR3 reads TGTGCCTGTATCCCCCTCCTAGGGGGGACAGGGGGCACTGAAGCTTTCTTT. Encoded protein: CACIPLLGGTGGTEAFF. The chain is built from TRBV30 and TRBJ1-1, with 11 nucleotides matching TRBD1. Germline V CDR1 and CDR2: GTSNPN, SVGIG (reference sequence). V dropped 6 bases and J dropped 4; count of bases not matched to a gene: 16. The CDR3 has 17 residues.

This clone occurred a few times. The V gene is TRBV5-5, the J gene TRBJ1-5; D gene unclear. From germline, CDR1 is SGHKS and CDR2 YYEKEE (reference sequence). This CDR3 is built from 15 residues. Trimming stripped 0 bases from V and 0 bases from J, with 7 bases between. The CDR3 DNA reads as TGTGCCAGCAGCTTGGCCGGGGATAGCAATCAGCCCCAGCATTTT. Translating it yields CASSLAGDSNQPQHF.

This clone has more than one count but fewer than ten. This chain connects TRBV6-5 to TRBJ1-1; TRBD1 agrees at 8 bases. The trim removed 6 bases at V and 6 bases at J, leaving 12 bases unmatched. Germline V gives CDR1 MNHEY, CDR2 SVGAGI. This CDR3 is 15 amino acids long. The CDR3 reads CASSPISQGAAEAFF. The CDR3 DNA sequence: TGTGCCAGCAGCCCGATTTCTCAGGGGGCGGCTGAAGCTTTCTTT.

This chain uses TRBV21-1 with TRBJ1-5. TRBV21-1 is shown as a pseudogene. This CDR3 has 17 amino acids. The CDR3 protein is CASSKSWGGDSNQPQHF. CDR3 nucleotide sequence: TGTGCCAGCAGCAAAAGCTGGGGCGGGGATAGCAATCAGCCCCAGCATTTT.

V usage is TRBV7-2 and J usage is TRBJ1-5; 9 bases align to TRBD1. Per the germline V gene, CDR1 is SGHTA and CDR2 is FQGNSA. This CDR3 has 17 residues. The V and J ends lost 5 bases and 7 bases, in that order; junction bases with no gene match: 15. This CDR3 is CASSLWPGQGGRQPQHF. The CDR3 DNA is TGTGCCAGCAGCCTGTGGCCGGGACAGGGAGGGAGGCAGCCCCAGCATTTT.

The CDR3 nucleotides read TGTGCCAGCAGTTCGTCCGGGACAGGGATGGGGCAGTACTTC. It specifies CASSSSGTGMGQYF. This chain links TRBV27 with TRBJ2-5; 9 positions agree with TRBD1. The CDR3 covers 14 residues. Trimming cost V 4 bases and J 11 bases; bases outside gene matches: 11. Germline CDR1 MNHEY, CDR2 SMNVEV (reference sequence).

The chain carries TRBV14 and TRBJ1-6, with 7 bases identical to TRBD1. V lost 5 bases to trimming and J lost 7 bases; unmatched junction nucleotides: 8. This CDR3 is 15 amino acids long. Per the germline V gene, CDR1 is SGHDN and CDR2 is FVKESK. CDR3 amino acids: CASSSRQGGNSPLHF. In nucleotides, the CDR3 is TGTGCCAGCAGCTCCCGACAGGGCGGCAATTCACCCCTCCACTTT.

This clone was detected a few times. This chain uses TRBV18 with TRBJ1-5; 9 bases are shared with TRBD1. From germline, CDR1 is KGHSH and CDR2 LQKENI. CDR3 length: 15 amino acids. V shed 5 bases and J 1 base; nucleotides not matched to a gene: 3. The DNA for the CDR3 is TGTGCCAGCTCATTTGACAGGGGGAGCAATCAGCCCCAGCATTTT. This gives the protein CASSFDRGSNQPQHF.

As for this clone: The sample contains more than one DNA sequence encoding this CDR3. V is TRBV18 and J is TRBJ2-5; 7 bases map to TRBD2. This CDR3 region has 14 residues. After removal of 1 base from V and 5 bases from J, the junction contained 4 bases not matched to a gene. Germline V gene data show CDR1 as KGHSH and CDR2 as LQKENI. The CDR3 reads CASSPRTGRETQYF. CDR3 coding DNA: TGTGCCAGCTCACCACGAACCGGGAGGGAGACCCAGTACTTC.

This clone was observed a single time. The gene calls are TRBV30 and TRBJ2-1; TRBD2 is a possible D gene (5 bases). The V gene's germline CDR1 is GTSNPN and CDR2 SVGIG (reference sequence). This CDR3 region has 15 residues. Trimming left V 0 bases short and J 0 bases short, with 9 bases between. CDR3 amino acids: CAWSVRGISYNEQFF. The CDR3 region has the DNA TGTGCCTGGAGTGTACGGGGTATCTCCTACAATGAGCAGTTCTTC.

This chain joins TRBV30 and TRBJ1-3, with TRBD1 as a possible D gene (6 bases). In germline, CDR1 is GTSNPN, CDR2 SVGIG (reference sequence). Trimming left V 0 bases short and J 0 bases short, with 9 bases between. CDR3 length equals 15 residues. The CDR3 bases are TGTGCCTGGAGTGTGGGGGCGAGCTCTGGAAACACCATATATTTT. This translates into CAWSVGASSGNTIYF. The complete variable domain, with remaining parts taken from reference TRBV30 and TRBJ1-3, reads SQTIHQWPATLVQPVGSPLSLECTVEGTSNPNLYWYRQAAGRGLQLLFYSVGIGQISSEVPQNLSASRPQDRQFILSSKKLLLSDSGFYLCAWSVGASSGNTIYFGEGSWLTVV.

This rearrangement joins TRBV11-2 to TRBJ1-4, with 8 bases aligning to TRBD1. The CDR3 is 14 residues long. Germline values: CDR1 SGHAT, CDR2 FQNNGV. With V trimmed by 3 bases and J by 4 bases, 1 base remained unmatched. DNA of the CDR3: TGTGCCAGCAGCTTGGGACAGGTTAATGAAAAACTGTTTTTT. It codes for CASSLGQVNEKLFF.

Only a few counts were recorded for this clone. V is TRBV7-9 and J is TRBJ1-2; D gene unclear. Germline CDR1 SEHNR, CDR2 FQNEAQ (reference sequence). The CDR3 has 14 residues. The V gene lost 5 bases and the J gene lost 4 bases, with 14 bases spanning the gap. The CDR3 DNA reads TGTGCCAGCAGCGGCAGTAGCGGGGTCTATGGCTACACCTTC. As protein: CASSGSSGVYGYTF.